These 8 T cell receptor beta chains were sequenced from one sample in a study of blood T cell repertoires in COVID-19. Data came from immunoSEQ multiplex PCR; TCRdb stores just in-frame clones and leaves some out. The sample gives 650,000 to 800,000 clones, over 80% of which show up once; approximately 0.25% is in the top ten. Material: peripheral blood. These receptors were collected from a woman under 30 with acute or convalescent COVID-19.

V gene TRBV29-1 combines with J gene TRBJ1-4; TRBD1 aligns across 8 bases. Trimming removed 6 bases from V and 8 bases from J; junction bases left unmatched: 17. CDR1 is SQVTM and CDR2 is ANQGSEA in the germline V gene. This CDR3 comprises 16 residues. The CDR3 sequence: CSVAGTGGPGEEKLFF. CDR3 DNA: TGCAGCGTCGCCGGGACAGGTGGGCCCGGGGAGGAAAAACTGTTTTTT.

The chain is built from TRBV29-1 and TRBJ1-1; 10 bases map to TRBD1. J lost 4 bases, V lost 8 bases, and 7 bases had no gene match. Germline V gene sequence: CDR1 SQVTM, CDR2 ANQGSEA. The CDR3 extends over 13 amino acids. The CDR3 sequence: CSLRTGGTTEAFF. The CDR3 DNA reads TGCAGCCTGAGGACAGGGGGTACCACTGAAGCTTTCTTT.

The J gene is TRBJ1-1, the V gene TRBV6-2 or TRBV6-3; possible D gene TRBD1, 5 bases. CDR1 is MNHEY, CDR2 SVGEGT, per germline. The CDR3 spans 15 residues. Deletions cut 0 bases from V and 4 bases from J, with 12 bases between. CDR3 amino acids: CASSYSFSGGTEAFF. Written as DNA, the CDR3 is TGTGCCAGCAGTTACTCGTTCTCGGGGGGCACTGAAGCTTTCTTT.

The chain employs TRBV3-1 (or the pseudogene TRBV3-2) and TRBJ1-1; D remains ambiguous. This CDR3 contains 16 residues. V was shortened by 1 base and J by 1 base, with 13 bases between the two germline ends. The germline CDR1 and CDR2 sequences are LGHDT and YNNKEL (reference sequence). Here the CDR3 DNA reads TGTGCCAGCAGCCAAGTTGTTGGGCAGAAGAACACTGAAGCTTTCTTT. Translating gives CASSQVVGQKNTEAFF.

V is TRBV28 and J is TRBJ2-3, with 7 bases lining up with TRBD1. CDR3 length: 24 amino acids. Germline values: CDR1 MDHEN, CDR2 SYDVKM. V dropped 3 bases and J dropped 2; count of bases not matched to a gene: 32. The CDR3 region is CASSFEGVERRVETGLFSTDTQYF. The CDR3 DNA reads TGTGCCAGCAGTTTCGAAGGGGTAGAACGAAGGGTAGAGACAGGGCTGTTTTCCACAGATACGCAGTATTTT.

With regard to this clone: The junction departs from the called germline gene at one end, perhaps through a read error. J is TRBJ1-1 and V is TRBV6-6, with TRBD1 identical over 7 bases. This CDR3 has 13 residues. Looked up from germline, CDR1 is MNHNY and CDR2 is SVGAGI (reference sequence). This CDR3 reads CASNYRGNTEAFF. In DNA, the CDR3 is TGTGCCAGCAATTACAGGGGGAACACTGAAGCTTTCTTT.

The gene calls are TRBV30 and TRBJ1-2, with 12 bases aligning to TRBD1. V was pared by 5 bases and J by 8 bases, with 12 bases of the junction left unmatched. The germline gives CDR1 GTSNPN, CDR2 SVGIG (reference sequence). This CDR3 has 15 residues. This chain's CDR3 is CAWGPGGQGAGGYTF. CDR3 DNA sequence: TGTGCCTGGGGTCCCGGGGGACAGGGGGCAGGAGGCTACACCTTC.

The rearrangement joins TRBV14 to TRBJ1-5; D may be TRBD1 (5 bases). The germline gives CDR1 SGHDN, CDR2 FVKESK. The CDR3 loop spans 13 amino acids. The ends were cut back, 4 bases at V and 7 bases at J, with 11 bases in the middle. The CDR3, as DNA: TGTGCCAGCAGCCGTACCAAGGGGCAGCCCCAGCATTTT. It specifies CASSRTKGQPQHF.